The 4 T cell receptor beta chains below were found in one sample sequenced in a study of blood T cell repertoires in COVID-19. Assay used: immunoSEQ multiplex PCR; TCRdb lists only in-frame clones, some missing. The table has 150,000 to 200,000 clones, approximately 85% seen once. Specimen: peripheral blood. These receptors came from a man in his 60s with acute or convalescent COVID-19.

The sample holds a few counts of this clone. V gene TRBV10-3 combines with J gene TRBJ2-3; 8 positions match TRBD1. Germline V gene sequence: CDR1 ENHRY, CDR2 SYGVKD. Trimming took 6 bases from V and 1 from J; bases not matched to a gene: 3. The CDR3 runs to 14 residues. CDR3 in DNA: TGTGCCATCAGGCCGGGACAGGGCACAGATACGCAGTATTTT. Translation gives CAIRPGQGTDTQYF.

This chain joins TRBV30 and TRBJ1-1, with TRBD1 matching over 9 bases. V was pared by 8 bases and J by 6 bases, with 10 bases of the junction left unmatched. Germline assignment: CDR1 GTSNPN and CDR2 SVGIG (reference sequence). The CDR3 consists of 13 residues. DNA of the CDR3: TGTGCCGGAAGAAGGGACAGGGTTTCTGAAGCTTTCTTT. Its translation: CAGRRDRVSEAFF.

The rearrangement uses TRBV19 and TRBJ2-3, with 9 bases lining up with TRBD2. The CDR3 sequence is 18 residues long. Germline loops: CDR1 LNHDA, CDR2 SQIVND (reference sequence). Trimming removed 5 bases from V and 2 bases from J; junction bases left unmatched: 14. In DNA, the CDR3 is TGTGCCAGTAGTCTCCGGCTTAGCGGGAGTCCCTACACAGATACGCAGTATTTT. It yields the protein CASSLRLSGSPYTDTQYF.

The chain is built from TRBV6-4 and TRBJ1-1; 9 bases line up with TRBD1. The CDR3 spans 15 residues. V gave up 3 bases and J gave up 7 bases; unmatched junction bases: 9. Germline V lookup: CDR1 MRHNA, CDR2 SNTAGT. CDR3 nucleotide sequence: TGTGCCAGCAGTGAAGGACAGGGGCTTGGTAGTGAAGCTTTCTTT. This gives the protein CASSEGQGLGSEAFF.